Sequencing of this TCR beta chain was carried out in a study of beta chain features in type 1 diabetes. Study results and caveats: The study notes PCR might favor shorter templates equally in patients and controls. The influence of HLA type on TCRB rearrangement stayed undetermined. TCRB CDR3s from Type 1 diabetes patients were moderately but significantly shorter in all four CD4+ subsets.

The isolated RNA, all of it, was reverse transcribed, so expressed TCRB transcripts were what got sequenced. Produced via immunoSEQ multiplex PCR; TCRdb's table is partial and in-frame only. In the table there are 150,000 to 200,000 clones, 7.5% to 8.5% of which are singletons. To note about this clone: Its antigen remains unidentified.

The CDR3 length is 15 residues. V was trimmed by 5 bases and J by 0 bases, leaving 13 bases between them. The germline V gene encodes CDR1 MNHEY and CDR2 SVGAGI. Heparinised blood was drawn once per donor, averaging roughly 110 mL. The rearrangement links TRBV6-5 to TRBJ1-1; D perhaps matches TRBD1 (5 bases). This TCR came from a man aged 18 to 30 with type 1 diabetes. Sequencing was done on a sample of central memory CD4+ T cells from blood. Written as DNA, the CDR3 is TGTGCCAGCAGTCGGAGGGACCGAATGAACACTGAAGCTTTCTTT. The encoded protein is CASSRRDRMNTEAFF.